The 6 T cell receptor beta chains presented below share a single source sample, sequenced in a study of blood T cells in healthy people across ages. Then a second PCR, running about 6 to 11 cycles, was carried out with a sample-barcoded 5' primer and a J-beta primer mix. MiXCR was run by TCRdb on the 5' RACE reads, yielding one entry per CDR3 protein. Of 1.5 million to 2 million distinct CDR3 sequences in the sample, approximately 50% were seen once. Sequences were obtained from blood. The origin of the receptors is a woman aged 40 to 55 in good health.

The V call is TRBV6-2 or TRBV6-3, the J call TRBJ1-4; no clear D gene. Per the germline V gene, CDR1 is MNHEY and CDR2 is SVGEGT. V was pared by 5 bases and J by 5 bases, with 6 bases between. The CDR3 covers 12 residues. For the CDR3, the DNA is TGTGCCAGCAGTCGAAGGAATGAAAAACTGTTTTTT. Protein product: CASSRRNEKLFF.

V gene TRBV5-5 combines with J gene TRBJ2-1; a weak D match, TRBD2 (5 bases). V was trimmed by 4 bases and J by 0 bases, leaving 11 bases between them. The germline CDR1 and CDR2 sequences are SGHKS and YYEKEE (reference sequence). This CDR3 comprises 15 residues. CDR3 sequence (DNA): TGTGCCAGCAGCGGAGCGGTTAACTCCTACAATGAGCAGTTCTTC. It specifies CASSGAVNSYNEQFF.

The rearrangement joins TRBV12-3 or TRBV12-4 to TRBJ2-7; D perhaps matches TRBD1 (5 bases). TRBJ2-5 explains the end of the DNA better; the J call may be wrong. This CDR3 is 14 amino acids long. The CDR3 sequence: CASSFPATEETQYF. The CDR3 coding sequence is TGTGCCAGCAGTTTCCCCGCGACAGAAGAGACCCAGTACTTC.

Note on this clonotype: At one end, the junction sequence differs from germline, possibly due to a read error. J is TRBJ1-2 and V is TRBV6-6; no firm D call. This CDR3 has 14 residues. Germline values: CDR1 MNHNY, CDR2 SVGAGI (reference sequence). The CDR3 spells CTSSHMDSRDGYTF. CDR3 sequence (DNA): TGTACCAGCAGCCATATGGACTCAAGGGATGGCTACACCTTC.

The chain employs TRBV20-1 and TRBJ2-7, with D tentatively TRBD2 (6 bases). V lost 6 bases, J lost 7 bases, and 22 bases lay in between. CDR1 DFQATT and CDR2 SNEGSKA come from the germline V gene (reference sequence). The CDR3 has 14 residues. DNA for the CDR3: TGCAGTGCCCTTCCGAGACTAGGGGTAGGTGAGCAGTACTTC. Translated: CSALPRLGVGEQYF.

The rearrangement uses TRBV11-1 and TRBJ2-2, with TRBD1 matching over 7 bases. V lost 5 bases to trimming and J lost 3 bases; unmatched junction nucleotides: 6. CDR1 is SGHAT, CDR2 FQDESV, per germline (reference sequence). CDR3 size: 15 residues. CDR3: CASSGDRTYTGELFF. DNA of the CDR3: TGTGCCAGCAGCGGGGACAGAACCTACACCGGGGAGCTGTTTTTT.